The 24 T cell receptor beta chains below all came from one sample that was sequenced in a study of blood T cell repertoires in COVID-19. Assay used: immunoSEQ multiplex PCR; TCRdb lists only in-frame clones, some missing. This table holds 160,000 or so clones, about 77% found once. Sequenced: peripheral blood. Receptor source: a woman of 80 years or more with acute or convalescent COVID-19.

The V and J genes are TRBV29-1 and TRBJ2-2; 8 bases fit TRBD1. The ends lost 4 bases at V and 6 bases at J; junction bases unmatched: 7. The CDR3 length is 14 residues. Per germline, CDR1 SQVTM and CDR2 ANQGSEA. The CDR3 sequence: CSVVEQGAAGELFF. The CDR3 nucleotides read TGCAGCGTTGTCGAGCAGGGGGCGGCCGGGGAGCTGTTTTTT.

CDR3 in amino acids: CASSLRSPILAFF. In nucleotides, the CDR3 is TGTGCCAGCAGTCTCAGATCCCCCATTTTGGCTTTCTTT. The chain carries TRBV28 and TRBJ1-1; unclear D gene. This CDR3 comprises 13 residues. V was clipped by 5 bases and J by 11 bases, with 18 bases between them. CDR1 and CDR2 (germline): MDHEN, SYDVKM.

CDR3 protein: CASRLPAGGNIQYF. The CDR3 DNA reads as TGTGCCAGCAGACTACCGGCTGGCGGAAACATTCAGTACTTC. V is TRBV2 and J is TRBJ2-4; D unresolved. This CDR3 has 14 residues. Trimming removed 6 bases at V and 6 bases at J, with 15 bases between. Germline CDR1 is SNHLY and CDR2 is FYNNEI.

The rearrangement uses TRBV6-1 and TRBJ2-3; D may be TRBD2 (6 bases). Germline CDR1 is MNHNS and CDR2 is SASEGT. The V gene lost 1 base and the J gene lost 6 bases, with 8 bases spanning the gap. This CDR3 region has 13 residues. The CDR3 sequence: CASSEGGGDTQYF. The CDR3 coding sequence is TGTGCCAGCAGTGAAGGGGGAGGCGATACGCAGTATTTT.

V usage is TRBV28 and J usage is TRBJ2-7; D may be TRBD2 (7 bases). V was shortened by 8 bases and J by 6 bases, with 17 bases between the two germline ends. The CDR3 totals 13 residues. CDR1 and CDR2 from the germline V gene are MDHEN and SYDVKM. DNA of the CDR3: TGTGCCAGCGGGTTCGGGGGGCCGGGCGAGCAGTACTTC. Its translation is CASGFGGPGEQYF.

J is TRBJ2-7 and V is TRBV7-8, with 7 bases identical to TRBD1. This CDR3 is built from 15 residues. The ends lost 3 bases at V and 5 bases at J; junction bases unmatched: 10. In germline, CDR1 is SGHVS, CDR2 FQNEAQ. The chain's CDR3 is CASSFRGRIDNEQYF. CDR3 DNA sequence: TGTGCCAGCAGCTTTAGGGGGCGCATTGACAACGAGCAGTACTTC. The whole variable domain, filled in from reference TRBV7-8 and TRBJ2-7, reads GAGVSQSPRYKVAKRGQDVALRCDPISGHVSLFWYQQALGQGPEFLTYFQNEAQLDKSGLPSDRFFAERPEGSVSTLKIQRTQQEDSAVYLCASSFRGRIDNEQYFGPGTRLTVT.

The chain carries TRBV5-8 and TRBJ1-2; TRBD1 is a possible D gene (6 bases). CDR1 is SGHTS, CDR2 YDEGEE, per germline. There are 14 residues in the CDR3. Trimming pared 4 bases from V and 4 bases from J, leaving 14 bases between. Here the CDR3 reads CASSALGHGYGYTF. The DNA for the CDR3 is TGTGCCAGCAGCGCCCTGGGACATGGCTATGGCTACACCTTC. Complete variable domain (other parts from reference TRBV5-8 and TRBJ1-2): EAGVTQSPTHLIKTRGQQATLRCSPISGHTSVYWYQQALGLGLQFLLWYDEGEERNRGNFPPRFSGRQFPNYSSELNVNALELEDSALYLCASSALGHGYGYTFGSGTRLTVV.

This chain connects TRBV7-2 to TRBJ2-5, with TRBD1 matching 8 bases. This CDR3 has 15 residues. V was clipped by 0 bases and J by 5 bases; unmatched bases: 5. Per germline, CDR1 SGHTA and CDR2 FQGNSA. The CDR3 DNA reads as TGTGCCAGCAGCTTAGCCCCAGGGGGCGACGAGACCCAGTACTTC. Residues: CASSLAPGGDETQYF.

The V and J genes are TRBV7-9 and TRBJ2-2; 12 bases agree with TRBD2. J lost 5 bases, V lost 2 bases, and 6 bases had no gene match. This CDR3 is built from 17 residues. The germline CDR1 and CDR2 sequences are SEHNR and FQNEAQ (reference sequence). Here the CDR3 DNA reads TGTGCCAGCAGCTTAAGGACTAGCGGGGTTGGTACCGGGGAGCTGTTTTTT. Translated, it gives CASSLRTSGVGTGELFF.

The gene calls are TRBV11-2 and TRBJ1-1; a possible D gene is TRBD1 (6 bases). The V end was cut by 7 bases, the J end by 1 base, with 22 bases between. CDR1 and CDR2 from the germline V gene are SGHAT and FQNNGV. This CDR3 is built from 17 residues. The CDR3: CASTSSGVQGRNTEAFF. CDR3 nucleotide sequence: TGTGCCAGCACTAGTAGTGGGGTACAGGGCAGGAACACTGAAGCTTTCTTT.

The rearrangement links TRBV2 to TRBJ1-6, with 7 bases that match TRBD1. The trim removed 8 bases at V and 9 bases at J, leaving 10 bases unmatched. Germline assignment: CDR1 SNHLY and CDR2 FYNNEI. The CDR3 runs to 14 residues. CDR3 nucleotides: TGTGCCAGCGATCGACAGGGCAATGGTTCACCCCTCCACTTT. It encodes CASDRQGNGSPLHF.

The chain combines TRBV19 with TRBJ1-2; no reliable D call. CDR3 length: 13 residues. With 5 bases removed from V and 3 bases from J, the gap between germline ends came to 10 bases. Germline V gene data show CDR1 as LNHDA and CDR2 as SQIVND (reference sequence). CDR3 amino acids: CASSSIGDYGYTF. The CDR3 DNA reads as TGTGCCAGTAGTTCCATCGGGGACTATGGCTACACCTTC.

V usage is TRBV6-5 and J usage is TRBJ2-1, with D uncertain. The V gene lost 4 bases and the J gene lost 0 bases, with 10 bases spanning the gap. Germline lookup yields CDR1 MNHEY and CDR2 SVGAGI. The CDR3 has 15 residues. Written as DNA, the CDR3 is TGTGCCAGCAGTTTTAAGGCGGCCTCCTACAATGAGCAGTTCTTC. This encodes CASSFKAASYNEQFF.

The CDR3 loop is CASSFNLLGGSYEQYF. CDR3 DNA sequence: TGTGCCAGCAGCTTTAACCTGCTTGGCGGATCCTACGAGCAGTACTTC. This chain uses TRBV11-2 with TRBJ2-7; D uncertain. This CDR3 has 16 amino acids. V lost 3 bases, J lost 1 base, and 16 bases lay in between. Germline CDR1 reads SGHAT; CDR2 reads FQNNGV.

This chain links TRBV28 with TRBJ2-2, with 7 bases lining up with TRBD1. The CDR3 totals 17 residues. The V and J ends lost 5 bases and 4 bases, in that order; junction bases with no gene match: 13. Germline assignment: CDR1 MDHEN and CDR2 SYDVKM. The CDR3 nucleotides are TGTGCCAGCAGTGCCAGAGTGGGACAGCTGAGCACCGGGGAGCTGTTTTTT. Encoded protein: CASSARVGQLSTGELFF.

The CDR3 DNA is TGTGCCAGCAGACGTCCGGGACTAGCTTCTTCTTACAATGAGCAGTTCTTC. Protein sequence: CASRRPGLASSYNEQFF. The J gene is TRBJ2-1, the V gene TRBV5-8; 9 bases align to TRBD2. CDR3 length: 17 amino acids. Germline CDR1 reads SGHTS; CDR2 reads YDEGEE. Trimming removed 5 bases from V and 4 bases from J; junction bases left unmatched: 13.

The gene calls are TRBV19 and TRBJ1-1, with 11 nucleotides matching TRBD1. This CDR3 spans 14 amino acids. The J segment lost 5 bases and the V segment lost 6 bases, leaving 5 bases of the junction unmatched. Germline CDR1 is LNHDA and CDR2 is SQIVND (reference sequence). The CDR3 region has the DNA TGTGCCAGTAGCCCCGGACAGGGGGCAACTGAAGCTTTCTTT. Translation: CASSPGQGATEAFF. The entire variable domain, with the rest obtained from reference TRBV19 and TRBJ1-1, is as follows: DGGITQSPKYLFRKEGQNVTLSCEQNLNHDAMYWYRQDPGQGLRLIYYSQIVNDFQKGDIAEGYSVSREKKESFPLTVTSAQKNPTAFYLCASSPGQGATEAFFGQGTRLTVV.

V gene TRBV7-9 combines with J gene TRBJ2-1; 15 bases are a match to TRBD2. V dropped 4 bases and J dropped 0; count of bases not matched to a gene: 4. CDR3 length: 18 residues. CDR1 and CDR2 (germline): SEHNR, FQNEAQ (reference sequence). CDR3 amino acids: CASSSGTSGGSSYNEQFF. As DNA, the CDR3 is TGTGCCAGCAGCTCCGGGACTAGCGGGGGGAGCTCCTACAATGAGCAGTTCTTC.

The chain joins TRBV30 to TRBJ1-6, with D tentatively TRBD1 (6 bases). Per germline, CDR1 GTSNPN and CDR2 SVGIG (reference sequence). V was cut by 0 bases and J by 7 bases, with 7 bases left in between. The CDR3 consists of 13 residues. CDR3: CAWSVRGNSPLHF. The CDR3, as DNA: TGTGCCTGGAGTGTCAGGGGAAATTCACCCCTCCACTTT.

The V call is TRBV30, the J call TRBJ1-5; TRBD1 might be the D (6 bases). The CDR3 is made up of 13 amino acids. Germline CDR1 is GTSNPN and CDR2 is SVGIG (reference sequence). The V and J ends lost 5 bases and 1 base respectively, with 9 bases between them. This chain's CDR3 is CAWGGASNQPQHF. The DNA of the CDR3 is TGTGCCTGGGGGGGGGCAAGCAATCAGCCCCAGCATTTT.

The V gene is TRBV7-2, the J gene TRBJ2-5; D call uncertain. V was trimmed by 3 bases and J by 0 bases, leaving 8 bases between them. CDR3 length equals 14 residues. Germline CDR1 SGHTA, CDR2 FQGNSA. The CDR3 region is CASSLSFYQETQYF. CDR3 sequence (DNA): TGTGCCAGCAGCTTGTCGTTTTACCAAGAGACCCAGTACTTC. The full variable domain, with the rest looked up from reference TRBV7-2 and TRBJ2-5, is GAGVSQSPSNKVTEKGKDVELRCDPISGHTALYWYRQSLGQGLEFLIYFQGNSAPDKSGLPSDRFSAERTGGSVSTLTIQRTQQEDSAVYLCASSLSFYQETQYFGPGTRLLVL.

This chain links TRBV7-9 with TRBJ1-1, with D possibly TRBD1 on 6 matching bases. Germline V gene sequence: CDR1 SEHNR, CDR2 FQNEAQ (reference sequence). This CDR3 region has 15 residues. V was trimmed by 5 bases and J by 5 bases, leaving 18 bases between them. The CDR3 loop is CASSPTDRLGTEAFF. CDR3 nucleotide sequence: TGTGCCAGCAGCCCGACCGACAGGCTTGGGACTGAAGCTTTCTTT.

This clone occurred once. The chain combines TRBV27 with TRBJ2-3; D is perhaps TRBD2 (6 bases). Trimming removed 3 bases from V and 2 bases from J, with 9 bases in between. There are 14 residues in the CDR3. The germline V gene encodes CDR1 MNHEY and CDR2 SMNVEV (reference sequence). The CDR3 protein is CASSFREATDTQYF. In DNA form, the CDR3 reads TGTGCCAGCAGTTTCAGGGAGGCCACAGATACGCAGTATTTT.

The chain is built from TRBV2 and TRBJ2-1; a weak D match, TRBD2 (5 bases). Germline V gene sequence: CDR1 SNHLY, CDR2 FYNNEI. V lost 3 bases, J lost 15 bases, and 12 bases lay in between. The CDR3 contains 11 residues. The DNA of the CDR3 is TGTGCCAGCAGTGACCTGGGGAGCCCGTTCTTC. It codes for CASSDLGSPFF.